This T cell receptor (beta chain) is from a study of neurological immune-mediated disorders. The cDNA was generated by 5'RACE with 10-nucleotide random UMIs. TCRdb independently ran MiXCR on the 5' RACE reads; one entry per CDR3 protein. The table shows about 16,000 distinct CDR3 sequences, with about 9% occurring only once. In its sample, this clonotype was seen many times. The material sequenced was CD8+ T cells from blood. The sequence derives from a man over 45 in good health.

DNA for the CDR3: TGTGCCAGCAGTGAAGGCAGCGGCCTCCTGGATACGCAGTATTTT. This translates into CASSEGSGLLDTQYF. V and J are TRBV25-1 and TRBJ2-3, with a weak D call TRBD2 (5 bases). The V end lost 2 bases, the J end lost 6 bases, and 15 bases lay between the germline ends. The CDR3 is made up of 15 amino acids. Germline V gene data show CDR1 as MGHDK and CDR2 as SYGVNS.